The T cell receptor (beta chain) described here comes from a study of T-cell reconstitution after alpha-beta-depleted transplantation in children. Study outcomes and limitations: Two months or so post-transplant, alpha-beta T cells reportedly derived from several hundred expanded graft clones.

This clonotype appeared a few times. Its matching antigen is unknown. Unique molecular identifiers were built into the TCRbeta library. Via MiXCR, TCRdb re-called the PCR reads, giving one row per CDR3 protein. The repertoire holds roughly 340,000 distinct CDR3 sequences, about 16% seen once, with roughly 40% in the top ten. The sequenced sample was PBMCs, mostly from graft donor cells, obtained 360 days after TCRalphabeta/CD19-depleted stem cell transplant. The receptor was derived from a male patient between 2 and 9 years old who had a stem cell transplant for acute lymphoblastic leukemia, so the T cells may come from the graft donor.

CDR3 region: CASSPHPPDTQYF. The CDR3 bases are TGCGCCAGCAGTCCGCATCCCCCCGATACGCAGTATTTT. V is TRBV5-1 and J is TRBJ2-3; the D is unclear. Germline V CDR1 and CDR2: SGHRS, YFSETQ. The CDR3 covers 13 residues. Between the trimmed V and J ends, which lost 5 bases and 6 bases, there was a span of 13 bases.